Sequencing of this TCR beta chain was carried out in a study of blood T cell repertoires in COVID-19. For the study at large: T cells, B-cell-depleted T cells, or PBMCs provided the cDNA or gDNA that served as material.

Per the original data handling: The assay estimated nucleated cells by amplifying reference gene primers. This table comes from immunoSEQ multiplex PCR, and its TCRdb copy is limited to in-frame clones, with some not included. From that table come the V and J calls and clone size; the DNA was used to work out D and trimming. This table has a few hundred thousand clones, 80% to 90% appearing once. Per germline, CDR1 LNHDA and CDR2 SQIVND (reference sequence). After removal of 3 bases from V and 9 bases from J, the junction contained 2 bases not matched to a gene. CDR3 length: 12 residues. J is TRBJ2-1 and V is TRBV19; TRBD1 matches at 7 bases. Specimen: peripheral blood. The clonotype comes from a woman between 45 and 60 years old with acute or convalescent COVID-19. This CDR3 reads CASSIRDSEQFF. CDR3 nucleotide sequence: TGTGCCAGTAGTATCCGGGACAGTGAGCAGTTCTTC.